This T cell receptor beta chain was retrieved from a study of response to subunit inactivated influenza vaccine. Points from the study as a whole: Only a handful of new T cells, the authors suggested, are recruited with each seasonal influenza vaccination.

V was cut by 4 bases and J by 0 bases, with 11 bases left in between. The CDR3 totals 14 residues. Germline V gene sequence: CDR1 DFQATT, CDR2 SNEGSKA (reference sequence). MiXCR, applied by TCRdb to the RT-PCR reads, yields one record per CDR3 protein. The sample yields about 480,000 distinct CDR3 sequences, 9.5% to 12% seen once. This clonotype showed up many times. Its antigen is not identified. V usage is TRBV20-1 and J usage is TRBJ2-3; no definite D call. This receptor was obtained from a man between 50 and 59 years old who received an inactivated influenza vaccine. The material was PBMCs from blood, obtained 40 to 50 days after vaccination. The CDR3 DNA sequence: TGCAGTGCTACCCACTTGTATAGCACAGATACGCAGTATTTT. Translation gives CSATHLYSTDTQYF.